These T cell receptor beta chains were read from a single sample in a study of blood T cell repertoires in COVID-19. Sequencing was performed with immunoSEQ multiplex PCR; in TCRdb, only in-frame clones are kept and a portion is missing. The sample carries 140,000 to 150,000 clones, roughly 86% recorded once. Input material: peripheral blood. The receptors derive from a woman aged 45-60 years with acute or convalescent COVID-19. The CDR3 runs from the conserved cysteine through the conserved F or W.

j_call	v_call	cdr3_aa
TRBJ2-3	TRBV24-1	CATAKTGSISTDTQYF
TRBJ1-2	TRBV5-6	CASSLDRGGYGYTF
TRBJ1-2	TRBV24-1	CATSDPEGANYGYTF
TRBJ1-4	TRBV7-8	CASSHRHRGLAEKLFF
TRBJ2-7	TRBV4-1	CASSHRLAGGEGYEQYF
TRBJ1-3	TRBV5-1	CASSEFISSGNTIYF
TRBJ1-1	TRBV9	CASSVWHTNTEAFF
TRBJ2-5	TRBV15	CATSRDRNGQETQYF
TRBJ1-2	TRBV23-1	CASSPSLGFPHGYTF
TRBJ1-4	TRBV15	CATGQGSEKLFF
TRBJ1-2	TRBV24-1	CATSDFRGRNYGYTF
TRBJ1-2	TRBV5-5	CASSLAPVANYGYTF
TRBJ2-7	TRBV5-4	CASSLPGYEQYF
TRBJ1-3	TRBV5-6	CASSLVRENTIYF
TRBJ1-2	TRBV12-3/TRBV12-4	CASRGQGANGYTF
TRBJ2-4	TRBV2	CASTQLAGVAKNIQYF
TRBJ2-7	TRBV7-2	CASSLVSLYEQYF
TRBJ1-3	TRBV9	CASTRDGSSGNTIYF
TRBJ1-2	TRBV12-3/TRBV12-4	CASSLVRRSGYTF
TRBJ2-7	TRBV10-2	CASSESTGGVGQYF
TRBJ1-4	TRBV19	CASSISTANEKLFF
TRBJ2-1	TRBV5-4	CASSGWTGGLSSYNEQFF
TRBJ2-1	TRBV14	CASSQDRRSEQFF
TRBJ2-4	TRBV5-1	CASSLGGEAKNIQYF
TRBJ1-4	TRBV2	CASRYYGSEKLFF
TRBJ2-1	TRBV24-1	CATSRGNEQFF
TRBJ2-1	TRBV7-9	CASSGTSGSSYNEQFF
TRBJ1-4	TRBV27	CASSLGAGVGEKLFF
TRBJ2-7	TRBV5-1	CASSGVRTHYEQYF
TRBJ1-1	TRBV29-1	CSVGQLMNTEAFF
TRBJ1-2	TRBV7-8	CASSLGTGASYGYTF
TRBJ1-5	TRBV5-6	CASSHYRGQSNQPQHF
TRBJ2-7	TRBV5-1	CASSPTGAYEQYF
TRBJ2-7	TRBV19	CASSHREKDEQYF
TRBJ2-1	TRBV9	CASSVAGQPYNEQFF
TRBJ1-2	TRBV11-1	CASSYQGARGYTF
TRBJ2-5	TRBV5-1	CASSGGQFQETQYF
TRBJ2-5	TRBV6-5	CASRFTSGRRETQYF
TRBJ2-5	TRBV19	CASTPATGQETQYF
TRBJ2-2	TRBV7-3	CASSPGTSGGAYTGELFF
TRBJ2-3	TRBV3-1/TRBV3-2	CASSQDQDRHPTDTQYF
TRBJ1-1	TRBV18	CASSPIQTGPNTEAFF